This is a list of T cell receptor beta chains from one sample in a study of blood T cell repertoires in COVID-19. Method: immunoSEQ multiplex PCR; TCRdb's copy keeps in-frame clones and lacks some. The sample yields some 96,000 clones, 85% seen once. The specimen was peripheral blood. All receptors derive from a middle-aged man with active or convalescent COVID-19. Each CDR3 is given with its conserved first and last residue. The D gene is left open where the match is weak. A row's size may be missing; if present it is once, few, many or a size class.

j_call clone_size v_call d_call cdr3_nt cdr3_aa
TRBJ1-5 . TRBV4-2 TRBD1 TGTGCCAGCAGCACAGGGGGTAGCGATCAGCCCCAGCATTTT CASSTGGSDQPQHF
TRBJ1-2 few TRBV7-9 . TGTGCCAGCAGCTCCCCCGACAGGCCCTATGGCTACACCTTC CASSSPDRPYGYTF
TRBJ2-3 . TRBV5-1 . TGCGCCAGCAGCTTAACGGTCCTCTCTAGCACAGATACGCAGTATTTT CASSLTVLSSTDTQYF
TRBJ1-5 once TRBV18 . TGTGCCAGCTCACCAAATCAGGCTGATCAGCCCCAGCATTTT CASSPNQADQPQHF
TRBJ1-2 . TRBV5-4 TRBD1 TGTGCCAGCAGCTTGGACGCAGGGGGCAACTGGGGCTACACCTTC CASSLDAGGNWGYTF
TRBJ2-1 . TRBV13 TRBD2 TGTGCCAGCAGCTTGGGACTAGCGGGGTACAATGAGCAGTTCTTC CASSLGLAGYNEQFF
TRBJ2-1 . TRBV14 . TGTGCCAGCAGCCAACTGAGGCGTGAGCAGTTCTTC CASSQLRREQFF
TRBJ2-1 . TRBV30 . TGTGCCTGGAGTCCCGGGGCGGGAAGTTTTAATGAGCAGTTCTTC CAWSPGAGSFNEQFF
TRBJ2-5 once TRBV30 . TGTGCCTGGAGTAGATCCAGGTTCGGTGAGACCCAGTACTTC CAWSRSRFGETQYF
TRBJ2-5 once TRBV5-4 TRBD2 TGTGCCAGCAGCCCCGGCGGGGGGCTGGAAGAGACCCAGTACTTC CASSPGGGLEETQYF
TRBJ1-5 once TRBV4-1 TRBD1 TGCGCCAGCAGCCAAGCGGACAGGGTGGCCAATCAGCCCCAGCATTTT CASSQADRVANQPQHF
TRBJ1-2 . TRBV19 . TGTGCCAGTAGTATCCCCCCCTCTAACTATGGCTACACCTTC CASSIPPSNYGYTF
TRBJ1-6 . TRBV28 . TGTGCCAGCAGTGAGACGGGAGTTAATTCACCCCTCCACTTT CASSETGVNSPLHF
TRBJ1-2 . TRBV27 TRBD1 TGTGCCAGCAGTCCCATCGAGGACAGGGGTTATGGCTACACCTTC CASSPIEDRGYGYTF
TRBJ2-7 once TRBV5-5 TRBD2 TGTGCCAGCAGCCTGGGTTTAGCGGGAAGGGGCGAGCAGTACTTC CASSLGLAGRGEQYF
TRBJ2-3 once TRBV19 TRBD2 TGTGCCAGTAGAATGGGACTAGCGGGAGTCACAGATACGCAGTATTTT CASRMGLAGVTDTQYF
TRBJ2-7 . TRBV5-5 TRBD2 TGTGCCAGCAGCCCTCCTCCCAGCGGGGGGTTTTACGAGCAGTACTTC CASSPPPSGGFYEQYF
TRBJ2-2 . TRBV6-1 . TGTGCCAGCAGTGAAGTCCCGAACGGAGTCGGCGGGGAGCTGTTTTTT CASSEVPNGVGGELFF
TRBJ1-6 . TRBV30 . TGTGCCTGGAGATACAGGGAAACTTCACCCCTCCACTTT CAWRYRETSPLHF
TRBJ2-1 once TRBV9 . TGTGCCATCGTGTGTGGGGCAGGGGTCAATGAGCAGTTCTTC CAIVCGAGVNEQFF
TRBJ1-3 . TRBV30 . TGTGCCTGGAGACAGGGCGTCTCTGGAAACACCATATATTTT CAWRQGVSGNTIYF
TRBJ1-6 few TRBV7-2 TRBD1 TGTGCCAGCAGCTTTCCGGACAGGAATAATTCACCCCTCCACTTT CASSFPDRNNSPLHF
TRBJ2-3 . TRBV10-3 . TGTGCCATCAGTGACACAGGCACAGATACGCAGTATTTT CAISDTGTDTQYF
TRBJ1-3 . TRBV7-7 . TGTGCTAGCAGCTTAGCGCACGGGGCTGGAAACACCATATATTTT CASSLAHGAGNTIYF
TRBJ2-5 . TRBV7-9 TRBD1 TGTGCCAGCAGCTTAGGACAGGGACAAGAGACCCAGTACTTC CASSLGQGQETQYF
TRBJ1-2 . TRBV20-1 . TGCAGTGCTAGTCCAGGTGGGACTTGGGGTGGCTACACCTTC CSASPGGTWGGYTF
TRBJ2-3 . TRBV24-1 TRBD2 TGTGCCACCAGTGAGCTAGCGGGAGGGGGAGATACGCAGTATTTT CATSELAGGGDTQYF
TRBJ1-2 . TRBV24-1 . TGTGCCACCAGTGCATCAGGGGACGGCTACACCTTC CATSASGDGYTF
TRBJ1-5 . TRBV28 . TGTGCCACCGCTGATCAGGGATGGCAGCCCCAGCATTTT CATADQGWQPQHF
TRBJ1-2 . TRBV6-5 TRBD1 TGTGCCAGCAGTTATAGTCCCAGGGGGAATGGCTACACCTTC CASSYSPRGNGYTF
TRBJ2-1 . TRBV28 TRBD2 TGTGCCAGCAGTGTAGGGGGACTAGAGGCCGAGCAGTTCTTC CASSVGGLEAEQFF
TRBJ1-2 . TRBV29-1 . TGCAGCGTTGCGGGTATCATCCTCGGGGGCTACACCTTC CSVAGIILGGYTF
TRBJ2-1 . TRBV5-4 TRBD2 TGTGCCAGCACCCGGATAGCGGGAGAGAATGAGCAGTTCTTC CASTRIAGENEQFF
TRBJ1-4 . TRBV6-1 TRBD1 TGTGCCAGCAGTGAAACGCGGGACAGCGAAAAACTGTTTTTT CASSETRDSEKLFF
TRBJ2-5 . TRBV6-1 . TGTGCCAGCAGTGAACACGACGGTTCGTCAGGGACCCAGTACTTC CASSEHDGSSGTQYF
TRBJ2-5 . TRBV3-1/TRBV3-2 TRBD2 TGTGCCAGCAGCCAAGAAGGGACTATAAAAGAGACCCAGTACTTC CASSQEGTIKETQYF
TRBJ1-5 few TRBV19 . TGTGCCAGTAGCAGGGTGGGGTGGGGCAATCAGCCCCAGCATTTT CASSRVGWGNQPQHF
TRBJ2-7 . TRBV2 . TGTGCCAGCAGATCATTAGGGGGGGCCTCCTACGAGCAGTACTTC CASRSLGGASYEQYF
TRBJ1-2 . TRBV6-6 TRBD1 TGTGCCAGCAGTTACTCTGACAGGGGAAAAGGCTACACCTTC CASSYSDRGKGYTF
TRBJ1-2 . TRBV6-5 TRBD1 TGTGCCAATCAACAGGGGGCGTTTGGCTACACCTTC CANQQGAFGYTF
TRBJ2-6 . TRBV7-3 . TGTGCCAGCAGCTCCAGTGGGGCCAACGTCCTGACTTTC CASSSSGANVLTF